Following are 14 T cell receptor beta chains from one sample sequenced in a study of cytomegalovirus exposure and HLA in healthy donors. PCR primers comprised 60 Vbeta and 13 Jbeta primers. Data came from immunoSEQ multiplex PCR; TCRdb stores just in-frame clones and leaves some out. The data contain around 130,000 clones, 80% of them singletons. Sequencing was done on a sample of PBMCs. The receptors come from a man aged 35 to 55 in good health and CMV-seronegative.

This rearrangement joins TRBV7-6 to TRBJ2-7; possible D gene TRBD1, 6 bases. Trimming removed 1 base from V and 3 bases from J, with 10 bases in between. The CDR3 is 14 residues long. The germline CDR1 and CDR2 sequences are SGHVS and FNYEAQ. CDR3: CASSLGPDSYEQYF. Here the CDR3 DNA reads TGTGCCAGCAGCTTAGGGCCGGACAGCTACGAGCAGTACTTC.

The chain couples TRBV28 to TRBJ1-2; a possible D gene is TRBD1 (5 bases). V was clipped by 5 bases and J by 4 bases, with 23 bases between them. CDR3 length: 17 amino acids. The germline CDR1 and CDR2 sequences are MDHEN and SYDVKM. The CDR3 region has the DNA TGTGCCAGCAGTCTGGCCGGGAGGACGGGGGAGAGCTATGGCTACACCTTC. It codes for CASSLAGRTGESYGYTF.

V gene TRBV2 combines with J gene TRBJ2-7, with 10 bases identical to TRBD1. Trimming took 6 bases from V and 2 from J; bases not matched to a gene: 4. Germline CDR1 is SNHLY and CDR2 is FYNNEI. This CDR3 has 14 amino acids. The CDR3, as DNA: TGTGCCAGCAGCTGGGGACAGGGGACCTACGAGCAGTACTTC. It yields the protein CASSWGQGTYEQYF. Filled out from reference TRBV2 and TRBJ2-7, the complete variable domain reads EPEVTQTPSHQVTQMGQEVILRCVPISNHLYFYWYRQILGQKVEFLVSFYNNEISEKSEIFDDQFSVERPDGSNFTLKIRSTKLEDSAMYFCASSWGQGTYEQYFGPGTRLTVT.

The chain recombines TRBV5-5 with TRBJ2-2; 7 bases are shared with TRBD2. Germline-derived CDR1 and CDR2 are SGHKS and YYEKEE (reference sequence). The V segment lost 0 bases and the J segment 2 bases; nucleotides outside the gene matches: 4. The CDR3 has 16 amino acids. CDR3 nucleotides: TGTGCCAGCAGCTTGGCGCTAGCGGCAAACACCGGGGAGCTGTTTTTT. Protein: CASSLALAANTGELFF. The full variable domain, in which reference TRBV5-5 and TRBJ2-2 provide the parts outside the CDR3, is DAGVTQSPTHLIKTRGQQVTLRCSPISGHKSVSWYQQVLGQGPQFIFQYYEKEERGRGNFPDRFSARQFPNYSSELNVNALLLGDSALYLCASSLALAANTGELFFGEGSRLTVL.

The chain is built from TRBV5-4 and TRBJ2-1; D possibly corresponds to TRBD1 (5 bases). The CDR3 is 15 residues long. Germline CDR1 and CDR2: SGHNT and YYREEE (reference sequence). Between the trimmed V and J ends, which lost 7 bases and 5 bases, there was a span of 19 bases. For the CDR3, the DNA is TGTGCCAGCTGCCTCGACAGCCCAATTAACAATGAGCAGTTCTTC. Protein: CASCLDSPINNEQFF.

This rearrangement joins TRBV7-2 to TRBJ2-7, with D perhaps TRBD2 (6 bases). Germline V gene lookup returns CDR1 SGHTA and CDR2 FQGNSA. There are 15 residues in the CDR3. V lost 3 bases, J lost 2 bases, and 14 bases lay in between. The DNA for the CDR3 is TGTGCCAGCAGCTTTTCGGGAGACTGGACCTACGAGCAGTACTTC. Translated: CASSFSGDWTYEQYF.

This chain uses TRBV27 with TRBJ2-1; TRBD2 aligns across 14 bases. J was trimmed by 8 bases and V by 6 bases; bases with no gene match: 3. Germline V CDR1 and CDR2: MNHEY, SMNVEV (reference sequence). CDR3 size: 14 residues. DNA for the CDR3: TGTGCCAGCAGACCGACTAGCGGGAGGGATGAGCAGTTCTTC. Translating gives CASRPTSGRDEQFF.

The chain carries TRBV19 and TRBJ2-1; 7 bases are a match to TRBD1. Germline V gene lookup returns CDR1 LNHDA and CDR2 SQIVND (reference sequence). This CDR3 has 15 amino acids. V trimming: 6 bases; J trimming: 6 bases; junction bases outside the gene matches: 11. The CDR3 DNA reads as TGTGCCAGTAGCGACCCCGGGACAGTTACCAATGAGCAGTTCTTC. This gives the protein CASSDPGTVTNEQFF.

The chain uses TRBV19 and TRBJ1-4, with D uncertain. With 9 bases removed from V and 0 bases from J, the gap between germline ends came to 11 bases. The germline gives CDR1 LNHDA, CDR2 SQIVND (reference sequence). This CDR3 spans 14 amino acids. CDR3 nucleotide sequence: TGTGCCAGCCGGACTGATGCAACTAATGAAAAACTGTTTTTT. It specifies CASRTDATNEKLFF. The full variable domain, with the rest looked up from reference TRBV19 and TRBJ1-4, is DGGITQSPKYLFRKEGQNVTLSCEQNLNHDAMYWYRQDPGQGLRLIYYSQIVNDFQKGDIAEGYSVSREKKESFPLTVTSAQKNPTAFYLCASRTDATNEKLFFGSGTQLSVL.

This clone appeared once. The CDR3 coding sequence is TGTGCCTGGAGGGACAGTAATCAGCCCCAGCATTTT. Its translation is CAWRDSNQPQHF. The J gene is TRBJ1-5, the V gene TRBV30, with D perhaps matching TRBD1 (6 bases). The V gene lost 3 bases and the J gene lost 4 bases, with 7 bases spanning the gap. The CDR3 sequence is 12 residues long. CDR1 and CDR2 (germline): GTSNPN, SVGIG (reference sequence).

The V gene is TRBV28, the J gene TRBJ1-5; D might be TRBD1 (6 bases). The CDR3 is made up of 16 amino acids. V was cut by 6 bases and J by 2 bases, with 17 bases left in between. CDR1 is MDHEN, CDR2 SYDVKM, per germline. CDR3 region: CASSYGGGQGNQPQHF. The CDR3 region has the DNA TGTGCCAGCAGCTACGGGGGGGGGCAGGGCAATCAGCCCCAGCATTTT.

CDR3 nucleotide sequence: TGTGCCAGCAGTTTGGCACAGGGGGTGCTCTATGAGCAGTTCTTC. This encodes CASSLAQGVLYEQFF. This chain connects TRBV28 to TRBJ2-1; the match to TRBD1 covers 8 bases. J lost 8 bases, V lost 3 bases, and 9 bases had no gene match. This CDR3 comprises 15 residues. Germline V gene data show CDR1 as MDHEN and CDR2 as SYDVKM.

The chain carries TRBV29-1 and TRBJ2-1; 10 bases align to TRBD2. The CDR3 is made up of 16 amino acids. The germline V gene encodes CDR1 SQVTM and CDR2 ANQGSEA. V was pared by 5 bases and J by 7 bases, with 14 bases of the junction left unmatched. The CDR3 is CSVQMGLAGVGNEQFF. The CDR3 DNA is TGCAGCGTTCAGATGGGTCTAGCGGGAGTAGGAAATGAGCAGTTCTTC.

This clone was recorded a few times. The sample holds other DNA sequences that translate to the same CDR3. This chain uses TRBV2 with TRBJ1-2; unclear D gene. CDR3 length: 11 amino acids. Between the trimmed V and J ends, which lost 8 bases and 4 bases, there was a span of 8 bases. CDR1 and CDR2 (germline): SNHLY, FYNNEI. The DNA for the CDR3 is TGTGCCAGCGGCACGGGCTATGGCTACACCTTC. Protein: CASGTGYGYTF.